The 8 T cell receptor beta chains in this list originate from one sample, sequenced in a study of T-cell reconstitution after alpha-beta-depleted transplantation in children. Unique molecular identifiers were used to barcode this TCRbeta library. MiXCR, run by TCRdb on the PCR reads, gives a single entry per CDR3 protein. The data show 130,000 or so distinct CDR3 sequences, about 9.9% seen once. The input for sequencing was PBMCs, mostly from graft donor cells, taken 180 days after TCRalphabeta/CD19-depleted stem cell transplant. The receptors were gathered from a girl in the first two years of life who had a stem cell transplant for combined immunodeficiency, so the T cells may come from the graft donor.

This clonotype was recorded a few times. This rearrangement joins TRBV6-1 to TRBJ1-2, with 9 positions matching TRBD1. The CDR3 is made up of 13 amino acids. Germline CDR1 and CDR2: MNHNS and SASEGT. J gave up 8 bases and V 6 bases, and 7 bases lay outside the gene matches. CDR3 in amino acids: CASRGQGRSGYTF. CDR3 DNA sequence: TGTGCCAGCAGGGGACAGGGAAGATCGGGCTACACCTTC.

This clonotype was detected ten times or more. The V gene is TRBV5-1, the J gene TRBJ2-7; perhaps TRBD2 as D (5 bases). CDR1 is SGHRS, CDR2 YFSETQ, per germline. The CDR3 is 16 residues long. The V and J ends lost 0 bases and 2 bases respectively, with 15 bases between them. The CDR3 DNA reads as TGCGCCAGCAGCTTGGCTTATGGACTGGAGACCTACGAGCAGTACTTC. Its translation: CASSLAYGLETYEQYF.

There are many counts of this clonotype. The chain uses TRBV12-3 or TRBV12-4 and TRBJ2-5, with D possibly matching TRBD2 (6 bases). V was clipped by 6 bases and J by 9 bases, with 20 bases between them. The CDR3 runs 14 residues. The CDR3, as DNA: TGTGCCAGCAGCAGCGGGCTCGGGCAAGTGGCCCAGTACTTC. It encodes CASSSGLGQVAQYF.

The rearrangement joins TRBV14 to TRBJ2-1; 10 bases match TRBD2. Per the germline V gene, CDR1 is SGHDN and CDR2 is FVKESK. Trimming at V came to 1 base and at J to 5 bases, leaving 5 bases not matched to a gene. This CDR3 has 16 residues. The DNA of the CDR3 is TGTGCCAGCAGCCAAGTGATAGCGGGAGGCAACAATGAGCAGTTCTTC. Translating gives CASSQVIAGGNNEQFF.

The chain links TRBV7-3 to TRBJ1-2; perhaps TRBD1 as D (5 bases). The CDR3 loop spans 13 amino acids. V lost 7 bases to trimming and J lost 9 bases, with 18 bases between them. Germline V CDR1 and CDR2: SGHTA, FQGTGA. CDR3 bases: TGTGCCAGCATGTCCAGCAGGGCTTGGAGCTACACCTTC. The encoded protein is CASMSSRAWSYTF.

This clonotype came up many times. The V gene is TRBV3-1, the J gene TRBJ2-1; TRBD1 matches at 7 bases. The CDR3 has 16 amino acids. J was trimmed by 9 bases and V by 0 bases; bases with no gene match: 11. The germline V gene has CDR1 LGHDT and CDR2 YNNKEL (reference sequence). Here the CDR3 DNA reads TGTGCCAGCAGCCAAGATATAAGACAGGGACGTATTGAGCAGTTCTTC. It is translated as CASSQDIRQGRIEQFF.

This chain connects TRBV19 to TRBJ2-6; maybe TRBD1 (5 bases). Germline CDR1 LNHDA, CDR2 SQIVND (reference sequence). The V and J ends lost 4 bases and 0 bases respectively, with 10 bases between them. There are 16 residues in the CDR3. The CDR3: CASSSRELSGANVLTF. The CDR3 DNA follows: TGTGCCAGTAGTAGCAGGGAACTCTCTGGGGCCAACGTCCTGACTTTC.

CDR3 coding DNA: TGCAGTGCTAGAGCTAGGATGGAGACCCAGTACTTC. It is translated as CSARARMETQYF. The chain has TRBV20-1 and TRBJ2-5; D call uncertain. V was clipped by 1 base and J by 5 bases, with 8 bases between them. The CDR3 consists of 12 residues. The germline V gene encodes CDR1 DFQATT and CDR2 SNEGSKA (reference sequence).